These 22 T cell receptor beta chains came from one sample sequenced in a study of siplizumab effects on memory and regulatory T cells. TCRdb keeps only in-frame clones here, not all; method: immunoSEQ multiplex PCR. The sample includes over 85,000 clones, 92% of them seen just once. The source material was CD4+ T cells sorted from blood. These TCRs come from a human donor in good health.

The chain combines TRBV28 with TRBJ2-7; no clear D gene. The V end lost 4 bases, the J end lost 2 bases, and 18 bases lay between the germline ends. CDR3 length: 16 amino acids. Germline V gene lookup returns CDR1 MDHEN and CDR2 SYDVKM. CDR3 sequence: CASSSLHFGRTYEQYF. CDR3 nucleotide sequence: TGTGCCAGCAGTTCGCTTCATTTCGGTCGTACCTACGAGCAGTACTTC.

The chain couples TRBV5-1 to TRBJ2-7; D is unresolved. With 1 base removed from V and 2 bases from J, the gap between germline ends came to 16 bases. Germline CDR1 SGHRS, CDR2 YFSETQ. The CDR3 is 16 amino acids. The CDR3: CASSLSGTSLPYEQYF. DNA for the CDR3: TGCGCCAGCAGCTTGAGTGGCACATCGCTTCCCTACGAGCAGTACTTC.

The chain couples TRBV19 to TRBJ1-3; possible D gene TRBD1, 6 bases. In germline, CDR1 is LNHDA, CDR2 SQIVND (reference sequence). V dropped 5 bases and J dropped 0 bases, with 17 bases sitting between them. The length of the CDR3 is 17 residues. The CDR3 nucleotides read TGTGCCAGTAGTGGCCTCGACAGGACTCTCTCTGGAAACACCATATATTTT. Protein product: CASSGLDRTLSGNTIYF.

The chain joins TRBV25-1 to TRBJ2-5; 8 bases align to TRBD1. The CDR3 is 15 amino acids. The germline V gene encodes CDR1 MGHDK and CDR2 SYGVNS. The ends lost 1 base at V and 11 bases at J; junction bases unmatched: 12. The CDR3 spells CASSEFSSGGLEQYF. Here the CDR3 DNA reads TGTGCCAGCAGTGAATTTTCGTCAGGGGGCCTGGAGCAGTACTTC.

This chain joins TRBV19 and TRBJ2-1; D is undetermined. CDR1 and CDR2 from the germline V gene are LNHDA and SQIVND (reference sequence). The germline V and J ends were trimmed by 5 bases and 7 bases, with 6 bases remaining between them. The CDR3 length is 11 residues. CDR3 in amino acids: CASSQFNEQFF. The CDR3 DNA reads as TGTGCCAGTAGTCAGTTTAATGAGCAGTTCTTC.

The chain is built from TRBV28 and TRBJ1-1, with 7 bases matching TRBD1. The CDR3 contains 11 residues. Losses at the gene ends were 3 bases for V and 9 bases for J; bases not matched to a gene: 1. Germline V gene lookup returns CDR1 MDHEN and CDR2 SYDVKM. DNA of the CDR3: TGTGCCAGCAGTTTGACAGGGAAAGCTTTCTTT. Translation gives CASSLTGKAFF.

This rearrangement joins TRBV5-6 to TRBJ2-1; D call uncertain. The V gene's germline CDR1 is SGHDT and CDR2 YYEEEE. V was shortened by 2 bases and J by 9 bases, with 9 bases between the two germline ends. The CDR3 has 12 residues. The CDR3 region has the DNA TGTGCCAGCAGCTTTGATATGATTGAGCAGTTCTTC. This encodes CASSFDMIEQFF.

This chain links TRBV9 with TRBJ2-3; possible D gene TRBD1, 6 bases. The germline V gene encodes CDR1 SGDLS and CDR2 YYNGEE. V was cut by 5 bases and J by 5 bases, with 24 bases left in between. This CDR3 is 17 amino acids long. CDR3 in amino acids: CASSLSLTGTPGDTQYF. The CDR3 nucleotides read TGTGCCAGCAGTCTCTCATTAACCGGGACACCCGGAGATACGCAGTATTTT.

This chain links TRBV18 with TRBJ2-5; D is unresolved. Trimming took off 2 bases at V and 7 bases at J, with 14 bases between the two ends. Looked up from germline, CDR1 is KGHSH and CDR2 is LQKENI. The CDR3 has 14 residues. In DNA, the CDR3 is TGTGCCAGCTCACCAACTGACGCATTGAGGACCCAGTACTTC. As protein: CASSPTDALRTQYF.

CDR3 region: CASTEGHSPTYEQYF. CDR3 nucleotides: TGTGCCAGCACCGAGGGACACTCTCCAACCTACGAGCAGTACTTC. This chain joins TRBV6-5 and TRBJ2-7, with D perhaps matching TRBD1 (6 bases). Per the germline V gene, CDR1 is MNHEY and CDR2 is SVGAGI. The CDR3 extends over 15 amino acids. V was clipped by 7 bases and J by 2 bases, with 18 bases between them.

The chain employs TRBV6-5 and TRBJ2-2; tentative D call: TRBD2 (5 bases). The CDR3 has 12 residues. Trimming stripped 8 bases from V and 4 bases from J, with 8 bases between. Germline loops: CDR1 MNHEY, CDR2 SVGAGI. CDR3 DNA: TGTGCCAGCGGGAGTTCCACCGGGGAGCTGTTTTTT. Translation: CASGSSTGELFF.

V is TRBV28 and J is TRBJ1-1; D is perhaps TRBD1 (5 bases). The length of the CDR3 is 18 residues. Germline V lookup: CDR1 MDHEN, CDR2 SYDVKM. V lost 7 bases and J lost 0, with 24 bases in between. The CDR3 spells CASTINSGTGYLNTEAFF. CDR3 coding DNA: TGTGCCAGCACCATCAATTCGGGGACCGGGTATCTGAACACTGAAGCTTTCTTT.

V gene TRBV28 combines with J gene TRBJ2-7; 7 bases are a match to TRBD2. Germline-derived CDR1 and CDR2 are MDHEN and SYDVKM. CDR3 length: 15 residues. V was clipped by 7 bases and J by 2 bases; unmatched bases: 11. The chain's CDR3 is CASTTRGGSTYEQYF. The CDR3 DNA is TGTGCCAGCACCACTAGGGGCGGGAGTACCTACGAGCAGTACTTC.

The chain couples TRBV5-1 to TRBJ1-6; maybe TRBD1 (6 bases). Trimming cost V 3 bases and J 6 bases, with 16 bases left between them. The CDR3 is made up of 16 amino acids. The V gene's germline CDR1 is SGHRS and CDR2 YFSETQ. The DNA for the CDR3 is TGCGCCAGCAGCTCGGAAATGGACAGATCTAATTCACCCCTCCACTTT. Translated, it gives CASSSEMDRSNSPLHF.

This clone was seen a few times. This chain uses TRBV5-1 with TRBJ2-1; TRBD2 matches at 8 bases. The length of the CDR3 is 17 residues. From germline, CDR1 is SGHRS and CDR2 YFSETQ. The J segment lost 2 bases and the V segment lost 1 base, leaving 8 bases of the junction unmatched. The CDR3 region is CASSLSPTSGAYNEQFF. CDR3 in DNA: TGCGCCAGCAGCTTGAGCCCCACTAGCGGAGCCTACAATGAGCAGTTCTTC.

The rearrangement joins TRBV5-8 to TRBJ1-6; 12 nucleotides match TRBD1. CDR3 length: 17 residues. The germline V gene encodes CDR1 SGHTS and CDR2 YDEGEE. Losses at the gene ends were 3 bases for V and 9 bases for J; bases not matched to a gene: 10. The DNA for the CDR3 is TGTGCCAGCAGCTGGGGACAGGGGGCGCCTTTACGTTCACCCCTCCACTTT. It encodes CASSWGQGAPLRSPLHF.

The chain couples TRBV6-6 to TRBJ1-5; D unresolved. This CDR3 has 16 amino acids. Germline lookup yields CDR1 MNHNY and CDR2 SVGAGI (reference sequence). The V end lost 2 bases, the J end lost 0 bases, and 11 bases lay between the germline ends. The CDR3 protein is CASSYAAAYSNQPQHF. The CDR3 bases are TGTGCCAGCAGTTACGCGGCAGCCTATAGCAATCAGCCCCAGCATTTT.

The V gene is TRBV5-4, the J gene TRBJ2-3, with 10 bases lining up with TRBD2. Germline CDR1 and CDR2: SGHNT and YYREEE (reference sequence). The CDR3 runs to 16 residues. Trimming took 4 bases from V and 5 from J; bases not matched to a gene: 10. The DNA for the CDR3 is TGTGCCAGCAGCACCGGGGGGGCTAGCGGGAGAGATACGCAGTATTTT. Protein product: CASSTGGASGRDTQYF. The full variable domain, rest sourced from reference TRBV5-4 and TRBJ2-3, is ETGVTQSPTHLIKTRGQQVTLRCSSQSGHNTVSWYQQALGQGPQFIFQYYREEENGRGNFPPRFSGLQFPNYSSELNVNALELDDSALYLCASSTGGASGRDTQYFGPGTRLTVL.

The chain joins TRBV4-2 to TRBJ2-1, with 10 bases that match TRBD1. The CDR3 length is 15 residues. In germline, CDR1 is LGHNA, CDR2 YNFKEQ. The ends lost 3 bases at V and 4 bases at J; junction bases unmatched: 3. CDR3 sequence: CASSHLGQGYNEQFF. CDR3 in DNA: TGTGCCAGCAGCCATTTGGGACAGGGGTACAATGAGCAGTTCTTC.

The chain is built from TRBV14 and TRBJ2-3; D tentatively reads TRBD1 or TRBD2 (6 bases each). This CDR3 has 15 residues. The germline V gene has CDR1 SGHDN and CDR2 FVKESK. V shed 0 bases and J shed 8 bases, with 15 bases lying between them. This CDR3 is CASSQEWGALGTQYF. CDR3 DNA sequence: TGTGCCAGCAGCCAAGAGTGGGGGGCGCTGGGTACGCAGTATTTT.

This clone was detected only once. A read error may account for a junction end that differs from germline. Here the CDR3 DNA reads TGTGCCTGGAGTGGAGGGACTAGCTCCCACGAGCAGTACTTC. Translated: CAWSGGTSSHEQYF. The chain combines TRBV30 with TRBJ2-7, with 9 nucleotides matching TRBD2. The CDR3 length is 14 residues. Looked up from germline, CDR1 is GTSNPN and CDR2 is SVGIG (reference sequence).

V and J are TRBV18 and TRBJ1-5; D remains unclear. The germline V gene has CDR1 KGHSH and CDR2 LQKENI. The V gene lost 4 bases and the J gene lost 7 bases, with 14 bases spanning the gap. This CDR3 region has 14 residues. In DNA, the CDR3 is TGTGCCAGCTCACGCAATCCGAAAGAACAGCCCCAGCATTTT. Residues: CASSRNPKEQPQHF.